Sequencing of this T cell receptor beta chain was carried out in a study of identical twins. TCRdb reanalysed the 5' RACE reads using MiXCR and keeps one entry per CDR3 protein. The table includes 450,000 to 650,000 distinct CDR3 sequences, over 8.5% detected once. A few counts support this clonotype. Its matching antigen is unknown. Study-wide findings and caveats: Where out-of-frame alpha sequences were twin-shared, they showed excess low generation probability.

The germline V gene encodes CDR1 SGHTA and CDR2 FQGNSA. Trimming stripped 3 bases from V and 6 bases from J, with 20 bases between. The CDR3 length is 17 residues. These records were also assigned to another study, of yellow fever vaccine responses in identical twins.

The clonotype originates from a young woman in good health. The chain links TRBV7-2 to TRBJ2-2; D could derive from TRBD1 or TRBD2 (5 bases each). Input material: PBMCs. The CDR3: CASSLRSGRGAAGELFF. The DNA for the CDR3 is TGTGCCAGCAGCTTGCGCTCCGGACGGGGCGCAGCCGGGGAGCTGTTTTTT.